The 21 T cell receptor beta chains reported below all come from one sample, sequenced in a study of cytomegalovirus exposure and HLA in healthy donors. This PCR relied on a set of 60 Vbeta primers and 13 Jbeta primers. Repertoires were generated with immunoSEQ multiplex PCR, while TCRdb's copy carries only in-frame clones and drops some. Among about 140,000 clones listed, approximately 80% were seen once. The source material was PBMCs. Source of these receptors: a male donor in good health and CMV-seronegative.

The genes are TRBV6-5 and TRBJ1-2; perhaps TRBD1 as D (5 bases). Germline-derived CDR1 and CDR2 are MNHEY and SVGAGI. This CDR3 contains 14 residues. V was trimmed by 5 bases and J by 0 bases, leaving 10 bases between them. CDR3 in DNA: TGTGCCAGCAGTCCGACAGTTTCTAACTATGGCTACACCTTC. This gives the protein CASSPTVSNYGYTF.

The chain recombines TRBV29-1 with TRBJ1-5, with D possibly being TRBD1 (5 bases). Trimming pared 7 bases from V and 12 bases from J, leaving 16 bases between. Germline V lookup: CDR1 SQVTM, CDR2 ANQGSEA. This CDR3 has 11 residues. The chain's CDR3 is CSAVAGGDQHF. CDR3 DNA: TGCAGCGCCGTGGCCGGGGGGGACCAGCATTTT.

The J gene is TRBJ2-7, the V gene TRBV5-5; 10 nucleotides agree with TRBD2. Trimming at V came to 5 bases and at J to 0 bases, leaving 2 bases not matched to a gene. CDR1 SGHKS and CDR2 YYEKEE come from the germline V gene (reference sequence). The CDR3 has 14 residues. Here the CDR3 reads CASRWTSGSYEQYF. CDR3 DNA: TGTGCCAGCAGATGGACTAGCGGCTCCTACGAGCAGTACTTC.

The chain couples TRBV7-2 to TRBJ2-6; TRBD2 matches 11 bases. The CDR3 totals 17 residues. J gave up 2 bases and V 5 bases, and 5 bases lay outside the gene matches. Germline assignment: CDR1 SGHTA and CDR2 FQGNSA. The DNA of the CDR3 is TGTGCCAGCAGCCGTCTAGCGGGAGGCGCTGGGGCCAACGTCCTGACTTTC. Encoded protein: CASSRLAGGAGANVLTF.

The chain uses TRBV6-5 and TRBJ1-6, with no clear D. V lost 0 bases to trimming and J lost 6 bases, with 12 bases between them. Germline-derived CDR1 and CDR2 are MNHEY and SVGAGI. This CDR3 comprises 16 residues. The DNA for the CDR3 is TGTGCCAGCAGTTACTCATTTGGGAGCGGTAATTCACCCCTCCACTTT. Residues: CASSYSFGSGNSPLHF.

V and J are TRBV27 and TRBJ1-6, with 10 bases identical to TRBD1. This CDR3 comprises 17 residues. The junction had 15 bases not matched to a gene; V was cut back by 4 bases and J by 12 bases. CDR1 and CDR2 (germline): MNHEY, SMNVEV (reference sequence). The DNA of the CDR3 is TGTGCCAGCAGTTCGGGACAGGGGAATTTGTCCCCTAGACCCCTCCACTTT. This sequence encodes CASSSGQGNLSPRPLHF.

This clone was counted between two and nine times. The chain links TRBV27 to TRBJ2-3, with D perhaps TRBD2 (5 bases). There are 17 residues in the CDR3. The V gene's germline CDR1 is MNHEY and CDR2 SMNVEV (reference sequence). V shed 2 bases and J shed 2 bases, with 17 bases lying between them. The CDR3 loop reads CASSLRPEGRNTDTQYF. The DNA for the CDR3 is TGTGCCAGCAGTTTACGGCCAGAGGGCAGAAACACAGATACGCAGTATTTT.

The chain links TRBV28 to TRBJ1-1; the D gene is possibly TRBD1 (6 bases). Deletions cut 3 bases from V and 5 bases from J, with 10 bases between. The CDR3 has 13 residues. Germline V lookup: CDR1 MDHEN, CDR2 SYDVKM. Here the CDR3 DNA reads TGTGCCAGCAGTTTTTCTAGGGGGACTGAAGCTTTCTTT. Its translation: CASSFSRGTEAFF.

The V and J genes are TRBV4-1 and TRBJ2-1, with 7 bases matching TRBD1. Germline-derived CDR1 and CDR2 are MGHRA and YSYEKL. This CDR3 contains 15 residues. V trimming: 8 bases; J trimming: 0 bases; junction bases outside the gene matches: 7. The CDR3 bases are TGCGCCAGCGGGACCGACAGGGCCTCCTACAATGAGCAGTTCTTC. This sequence encodes CASGTDRASYNEQFF.

The rearrangement joins TRBV30 to TRBJ2-1, with 8 bases aligning to TRBD1. J was trimmed by 7 bases and V by 5 bases; bases with no gene match: 13. Germline CDR1 GTSNPN, CDR2 SVGIG (reference sequence). The CDR3 runs 15 residues. The CDR3 here is CAWALGDRPGNEQFF. CDR3 bases: TGTGCCTGGGCGTTAGGGGACAGGCCAGGGAATGAGCAGTTCTTC.

This clone appeared a single time. This chain connects TRBV2 to TRBJ1-4, with D possibly matching TRBD1 (6 bases). The germline V and J ends were trimmed by 6 bases and 1 base, with 9 bases remaining between them. The germline gives CDR1 SNHLY, CDR2 FYNNEI. CDR3 length: 14 amino acids. The chain's CDR3 is CASSVQGTNEKLFF. In DNA form, the CDR3 reads TGTGCCAGCAGCGTACAGGGAACTAATGAAAAACTGTTTTTT.

This chain links TRBV7-9 with TRBJ2-1; 7 nucleotides agree with TRBD2. V trimming: 2 bases; J trimming: 4 bases; junction bases outside the gene matches: 14. Germline lookup yields CDR1 SEHNR and CDR2 FQNEAQ (reference sequence). This CDR3 comprises 18 residues. DNA for the CDR3: TGTGCCAGCAGCTTACCCCGTTGGGCTAGCGGATCATACAATGAGCAGTTCTTC. It yields the protein CASSLPRWASGSYNEQFF.

The J gene is TRBJ2-5, the V gene TRBV30, with D possibly TRBD1 on 6 matching bases. V lost 3 bases and J lost 3, with 17 bases in between. The CDR3 has 15 amino acids. From germline, CDR1 is GTSNPN and CDR2 SVGIG (reference sequence). CDR3 DNA sequence: TGTGCCTGGAGAGCGTGGACAGCGACCGAAGAGACCCAGTACTTC. Its translation is CAWRAWTATEETQYF.

CDR3 loop: CASSVERQAPQETQYF. The CDR3 DNA reads TGTGCCAGCAGCGTCGAACGACAGGCCCCCCAAGAGACCCAGTACTTC. This chain joins TRBV9 and TRBJ2-5; D perhaps matches TRBD1 (6 bases). Trimming cost V 2 bases and J 1 base, with 15 bases left between them. Germline loops: CDR1 SGDLS, CDR2 YYNGEE. This CDR3 comprises 16 residues.

This clone was picked up a small number of times. The chain links TRBV2 to TRBJ1-2; TRBD1 matches at 9 bases. CDR1 is SNHLY, CDR2 FYNNEI, per germline. The J segment lost 8 bases and the V segment lost 6 bases, leaving 13 bases of the junction unmatched. This CDR3 comprises 15 residues. CDR3 sequence (DNA): TGTGCCAGCAGCGGCAGCCTCGGGACAGGGAAAGGCTACACCTTC. Translating gives CASSGSLGTGKGYTF.

J is TRBJ2-5 and V is TRBV14; 11 bases are shared with TRBD2. Germline assignment: CDR1 SGHDN and CDR2 FVKESK. This CDR3 has 17 amino acids. J was trimmed by 4 bases and V by 1 base; bases with no gene match: 8. CDR3 residues: CASSQGLAGLRGETQYF. The CDR3 DNA is TGTGCCAGCAGCCAAGGACTAGCGGGGCTTCGTGGAGAGACCCAGTACTTC.

This chain uses TRBV28 with TRBJ2-7, with a possible D match to TRBD2 (6 bases). Germline CDR1 reads MDHEN; CDR2 reads SYDVKM. The CDR3 extends over 16 amino acids. CDR3 loop: CPHCYGSRSGFYEQYF. CDR3 bases: TGTCCTCACTGTTACGGGAGCCGGTCAGGCTTCTACGAGCAGTACTTC.

V usage is TRBV7-9 and J usage is TRBJ1-5; 9 nucleotides line up with TRBD1. CDR3 size: 15 residues. The ends lost 3 bases at V and 2 bases at J; junction bases unmatched: 2. The germline gives CDR1 SEHNR, CDR2 FQNEAQ (reference sequence). CDR3: CASSLTGGGNQPQHF. For the CDR3, the DNA is TGTGCCAGCAGCTTGACAGGGGGGGGCAATCAGCCCCAGCATTTT.

This chain uses TRBV6-1 with TRBJ1-4; 7 bases line up with TRBD1. Germline lookup yields CDR1 MNHNS and CDR2 SASEGT. The CDR3 contains 15 residues. Germline trimming cut 4 bases from V and 7 bases from J; bases unmatched to any gene: 9. CDR3 sequence: CASSARQGAGEKLFF. The DNA for the CDR3 is TGTGCCAGCAGTGCCAGACAGGGCGCGGGTGAAAAACTGTTTTTT.

V and J are TRBV2 and TRBJ2-5; 9 bases agree with TRBD1. The DNA end favors TRBJ2-7, so the J call may be wrong. CDR1 and CDR2 (germline): SNHLY, FYNNEI. The CDR3 has 13 amino acids. CDR3 DNA sequence: TGTGCCAGCACTATGGACAGGGGCTACGAGCAGTACTTC. Its translation: CASTMDRGYEQYF.

J is TRBJ2-7 and V is TRBV5-4; 9 positions agree with TRBD1. Unmatched junction bases numbered 9, after V lost 3 bases and J lost 2 bases. This CDR3 is 16 amino acids long. The germline gives CDR1 SGHNT, CDR2 YYREEE (reference sequence). This CDR3 reads CASSYPLRTGAYEQYF. The CDR3 DNA is TGTGCCAGCAGCTACCCCCTGAGGACAGGGGCCTACGAGCAGTACTTC.